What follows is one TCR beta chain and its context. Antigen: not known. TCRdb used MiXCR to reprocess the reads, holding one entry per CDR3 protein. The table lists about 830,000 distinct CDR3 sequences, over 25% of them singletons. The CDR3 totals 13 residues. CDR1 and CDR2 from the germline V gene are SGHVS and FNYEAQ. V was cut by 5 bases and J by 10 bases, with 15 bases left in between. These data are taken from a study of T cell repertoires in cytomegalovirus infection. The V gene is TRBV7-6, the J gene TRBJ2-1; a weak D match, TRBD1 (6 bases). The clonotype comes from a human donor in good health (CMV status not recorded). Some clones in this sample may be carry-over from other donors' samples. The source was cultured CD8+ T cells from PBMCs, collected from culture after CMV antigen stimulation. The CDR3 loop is CASSAPGHPEQFF. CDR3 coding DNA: TGTGCCAGCAGCGCCCCGGGACACCCGGAGCAGTTCTTC.